This paragraph reports one TCR beta chain. Its antigen is unidentified. Data came from immunoSEQ multiplex PCR; TCRdb stores just in-frame clones and leaves some out. The data show some 4,600 clones, 85% to 95% seen once. The data originate from a study of T cells in localized non-small cell lung cancer. From germline, CDR1 is LNHDA and CDR2 SQIVND (reference sequence). The CDR3 length is 16 residues. The V gene end was trimmed by 5 bases and the J gene end by 7 bases; junction bases not matched to a gene: 13. Study findings and constraints: T cell clonality was highest in uninvolved adjacent lung, above tumor.

This rearrangement joins TRBV19 to TRBJ2-5; 10 nucleotides line up with TRBD1. This receptor was obtained from a woman aged 35-75 years with stage I lung adenocarcinoma. The sample here was peripheral blood, taken before any cancer treatment. CDR3 sequence reads: CASSPTGTGDSRTQYF. In DNA form, the CDR3 reads TGTGCCAGTAGTCCAACCGGGACAGGGGACAGCCGGACCCAGTACTTC.